This T cell receptor beta chain stems from a study of identifying expanded T cells in peripheral blood. Findings of the study overall: Differentially abundant clones: about 1.2 between replicates, about 17 at about two weeks, roughly 18 at four.

This clone has a handful of counts. Its antigen is unknown. During the collection period, no donor immune events like infections were recorded. This CDR3 is 11 amino acids long. V shed 5 bases and J shed 3 bases, with 7 bases lying between them. Germline assignment: CDR1 SQVTM and CDR2 ANQGSEA. Assay used: immunoSEQ multiplex PCR; TCRdb lists only in-frame clones, some missing. Seen here are under 150,000 clones, 75% to 90% observed once, and the top ten hold over 3%. The receptor was derived from a person aged 18-70 years in good health. J is TRBJ1-2 and V is TRBV29-1; no firm D call. Material for sequencing was blood. The CDR3 bases are TGCAGCGTTTCACGGGACTATGGCTACACCTTC. This codes for CSVSRDYGYTF.